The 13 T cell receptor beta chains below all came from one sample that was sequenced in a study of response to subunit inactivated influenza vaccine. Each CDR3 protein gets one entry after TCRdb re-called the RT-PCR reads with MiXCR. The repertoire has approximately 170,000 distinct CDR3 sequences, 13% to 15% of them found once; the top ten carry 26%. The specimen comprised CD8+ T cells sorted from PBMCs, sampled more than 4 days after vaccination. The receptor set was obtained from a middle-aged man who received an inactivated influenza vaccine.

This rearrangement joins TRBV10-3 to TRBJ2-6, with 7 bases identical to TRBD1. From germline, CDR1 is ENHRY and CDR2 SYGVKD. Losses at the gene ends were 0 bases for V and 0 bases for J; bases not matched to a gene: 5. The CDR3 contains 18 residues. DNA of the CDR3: TGTGCCATCAGTGAGTCTTGGGACAGTCCCTCTGGGGCCAACGTCCTGACTTTC. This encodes CAISESWDSPSGANVLTF.

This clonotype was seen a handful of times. The CDR3 protein is CASSVATGQGAYEQYF. The CDR3 DNA reads as TGTGCCAGCAGCGTAGCTACGGGACAGGGGGCTTACGAGCAGTACTTC. The V gene is TRBV9, the J gene TRBJ2-7; TRBD1 matches at 12 bases. This CDR3 is 16 amino acids long. With 0 bases clipped from V and 4 bases from J, the junction kept 5 bases outside the gene matches. The V gene's germline CDR1 is SGDLS and CDR2 YYNGEE.

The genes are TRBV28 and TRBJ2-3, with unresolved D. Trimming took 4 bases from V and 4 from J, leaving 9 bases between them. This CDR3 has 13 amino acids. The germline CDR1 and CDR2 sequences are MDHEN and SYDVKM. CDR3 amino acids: CASSSGFPDTQYF. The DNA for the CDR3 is TGTGCCAGCAGTTCCGGATTCCCAGATACGCAGTATTTT.

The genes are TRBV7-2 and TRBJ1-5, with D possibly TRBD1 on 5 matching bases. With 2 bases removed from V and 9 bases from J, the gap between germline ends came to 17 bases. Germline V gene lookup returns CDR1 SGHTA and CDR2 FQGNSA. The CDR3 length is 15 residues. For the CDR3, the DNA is TGTGCCAGCAGCTTATCTGGGGGGTCGATTGGGCCCCAGCATTTT. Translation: CASSLSGGSIGPQHF.

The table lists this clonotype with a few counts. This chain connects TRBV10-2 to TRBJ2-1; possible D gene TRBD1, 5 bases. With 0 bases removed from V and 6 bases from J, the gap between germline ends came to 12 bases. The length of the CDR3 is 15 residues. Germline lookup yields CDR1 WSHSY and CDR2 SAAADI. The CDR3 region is CASSESRRDGNEQFF. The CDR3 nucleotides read TGCGCCAGCAGTGAGTCTCGCAGGGATGGCAATGAGCAGTTCTTC.

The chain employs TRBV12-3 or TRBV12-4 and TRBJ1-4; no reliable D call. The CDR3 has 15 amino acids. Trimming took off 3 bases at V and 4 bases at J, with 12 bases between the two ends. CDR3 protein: CASSLRTAYNEKLFF. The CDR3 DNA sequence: TGTGCCAGCAGTTTGCGGACTGCCTATAATGAAAAACTGTTTTTT.

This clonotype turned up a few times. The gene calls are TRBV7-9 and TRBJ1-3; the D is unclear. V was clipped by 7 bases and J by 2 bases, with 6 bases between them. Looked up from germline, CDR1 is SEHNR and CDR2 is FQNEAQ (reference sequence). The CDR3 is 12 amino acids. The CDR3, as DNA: TGTGCCAGCACCGCGCCTGGAAACACCATATATTTT. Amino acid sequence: CASTAPGNTIYF.

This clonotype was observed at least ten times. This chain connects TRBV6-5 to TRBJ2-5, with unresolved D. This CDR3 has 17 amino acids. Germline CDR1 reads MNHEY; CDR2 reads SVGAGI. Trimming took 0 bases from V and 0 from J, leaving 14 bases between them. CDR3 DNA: TGTGCCAGCAGTTACTCGGAGTCTTTGGGGTACCAAGAGACCCAGTACTTC. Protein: CASSYSESLGYQETQYF.

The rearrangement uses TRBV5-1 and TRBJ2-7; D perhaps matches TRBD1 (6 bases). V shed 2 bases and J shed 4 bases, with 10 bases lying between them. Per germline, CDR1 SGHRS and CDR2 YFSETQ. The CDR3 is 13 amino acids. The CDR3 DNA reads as TGCGCCAGCAGCTTTCCAGGGGCGTACGAGCAGTACTTC. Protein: CASSFPGAYEQYF.

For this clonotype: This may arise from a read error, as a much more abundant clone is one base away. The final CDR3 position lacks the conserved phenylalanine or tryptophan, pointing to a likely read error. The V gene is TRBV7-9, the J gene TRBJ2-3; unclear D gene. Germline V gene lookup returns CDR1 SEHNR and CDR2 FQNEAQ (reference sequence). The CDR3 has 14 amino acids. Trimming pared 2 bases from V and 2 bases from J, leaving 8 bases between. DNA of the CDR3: TGTGCCAGCAGCTTAATCCCGCCCACAGATACGCAGTATCTT. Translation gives CASSLIPPTDTQYL.

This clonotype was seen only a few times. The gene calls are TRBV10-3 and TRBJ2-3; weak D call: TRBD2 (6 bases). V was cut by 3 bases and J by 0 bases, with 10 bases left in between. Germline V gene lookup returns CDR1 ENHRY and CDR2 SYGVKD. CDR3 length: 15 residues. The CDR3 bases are TGTGCCATCAGTGACAACGGGGGAAGCACAGATACGCAGTATTTT. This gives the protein CAISDNGGSTDTQYF.

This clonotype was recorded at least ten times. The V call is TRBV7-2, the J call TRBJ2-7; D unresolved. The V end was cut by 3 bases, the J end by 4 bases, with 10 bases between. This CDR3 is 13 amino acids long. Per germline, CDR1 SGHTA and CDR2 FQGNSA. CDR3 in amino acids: CASSFGEKYEQYF. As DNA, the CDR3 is TGTGCCAGCAGCTTTGGGGAAAAATACGAGCAGTACTTC.

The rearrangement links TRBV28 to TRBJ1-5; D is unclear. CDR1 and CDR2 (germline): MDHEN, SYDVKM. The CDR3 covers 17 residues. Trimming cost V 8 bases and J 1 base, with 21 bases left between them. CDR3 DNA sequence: TGTGCCAGCCAAGGGTCAGGTATAATTATGAGCAATCAGCCCCAGCATTTT. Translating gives CASQGSGIIMSNQPQHF.